This T cell receptor (beta chain) appears in the sequencing data of a study of blood T cell repertoires in COVID-19. Across the whole study: Whether acute or convalescent, the COVID-19 samples came from the United States, Italy and Spain. PBMCs, B-cell-depleted T cells, or T cells provided the cDNA or gDNA that made up the material.

Authors' data handling: Amplification of reference gene primers provided the estimated nucleated cell counts. Profiled with immunoSEQ multiplex PCR; TCRdb holds only in-frame clones, not every one. V, J and clone size derive from that table, while D and trimming were established from the DNA sequence. The table records roughly 14,000 clones, about 87% of them present only once. The CDR3 is 17 residues long. Trimming took 0 bases from V and 1 from J, leaving 14 bases between them. Germline CDR1 and CDR2: SGHRS and YFSETQ. The sequenced sample consisted of peripheral blood. The sequence came from a human donor in a cohort sampled during active COVID-19. The gene calls are TRBV5-1 and TRBJ1-3; tentatively, D is TRBD1 (6 bases). The chain's CDR3 is CASSLASTGGSGNTIYF. The CDR3, as DNA: TGCGCCAGCAGCTTGGCCTCGACAGGCGGTTCTGGAAACACCATATATTTT.